Listed below are T cell receptor beta chains from one sample, sequenced in a study of T cell repertoires in cytomegalovirus infection. Their specific antigens are unknown. TCRdb analysed the reads with MiXCR anew, one entry per CDR3 protein. Found here are 570,000 or so distinct CDR3 sequences, around two fifths of them singletons; the top ten hold roughly 50%. The sample consisted of cultured PBMCs, taken from culture after CMV antigen stimulation. These receptors came from a human donor in good health (CMV status not recorded). Some clones in this sample may be carry-over from other donors' samples. CDR3s include the opening cysteine and the closing phenylalanine or tryptophan. The D gene is left open where the match is weak. Clone sizes are given selectively: once, few, many, or a class where the clone is expanded.

J gene | V gene | D gene | clone size | CDR3 DNA | CDR3 protein
TRBJ1-6 | TRBV7-2 | . | many | TGTGCCAGCAGCCTAGTAGCGACAGGAAACTATAATTCACCCCTCCACTTT | CASSLVATGNYNSPLHF
TRBJ2-3 | TRBV7-6 | . | many | TGTGCCAGCAGCTTAGAACAGAGCACAGATACGCAGTATTTT | CASSLEQSTDTQYF
TRBJ1-1 | TRBV7-9 | . | many | TGTGCCAGCAGCTTAGGGTGGGGGGAGAACACTGAAGCTTTCTTT | CASSLGWGENTEAFF
TRBJ1-2 | TRBV5-5 | . | . | TGTGCCACGTCAGGCTCCCCGAACTATGGCTACACCTTC | CATSGSPNYGYTF
TRBJ1-5 | TRBV28 | . | few | TGTGCCAGCAGGGGGGGGTGGGAGCAGCCCCAGCATTTT | CASRGGWEQPQHF
TRBJ2-7 | TRBV7-6 | . | few | TGTGCCAGCAGTACCACTTCCCCCTACGAGCAGTACTTC | CASSTTSPYEQYF
TRBJ1-1 | TRBV4-3 | . | few | TGCGCCAGCAGCCAAGTTCCCACGTCCGTCGCTTTCTTT | CASSQVPTSVAFF
TRBJ1-1 | TRBV19 | . | . | TGTGCCAGTAGTATGGTTCGGGGAGGTACTGAAGCTTTCTTT | CASSMVRGGTEAFF
TRBJ2-2 | TRBV7-2 | . | few | TGTGCCAGCAGCTTAGGACCAATAAACACCGGGGAGCTGTTTTTT | CASSLGPINTGELFF
TRBJ2-1 | TRBV12-3/TRBV12-4 | TRBD2 | once | TGTGCCAGCCGGGGGGGGGGAGAGCAGTTCTTC | CASRGGGEQFF
TRBJ2-1 | TRBV19 | TRBD2 | . | TGTGCCAGTAGTCCTCGGACTAGCGGGAGTGTCTATGAGCAGTTCTTC | CASSPRTSGSVYEQFF
TRBJ2-5 | TRBV12-3/TRBV12-4 | . | . | TGTGCCAGCAGTGAGACAGCCATACAAGAGACCCAGTACTTC | CASSETAIQETQYF
TRBJ2-3 | TRBV7-2 | TRBD2 | few | TGTGCCAGCAGCTTAGTGATTGCGGGAGGGCCGGGGGAAGCTAATACGCAGTATTTT | CASSLVIAGGPGEANTQYF
TRBJ2-7 | TRBV28 | TRBD2 | . | TGTGCCAGCAGTTTACAGTTTTTCCCCTTGACTAGCGGGGGCTACGAGCAGTACTTC | CASSLQFFPLTSGGYEQYF
TRBJ1-2 | TRBV7-2 | . | many | TGTGCCAGCAGCTCGGGACTGAGCTATGGCTACACCTTC | CASSSGLSYGYTF
TRBJ2-1 | TRBV27 | . | . | TGTGCCAGCAGCCCCCCGTGGAGCTCCTACAATGAGCAGTTCTTC | CASSPPWSSYNEQFF
TRBJ2-5 | TRBV30 | TRBD2 | . | TGTGCCTGGAGCTCTAGCGGGAGGGTGGAGACCCAGTACTTC | CAWSSSGRVETQYF
TRBJ2-2 | TRBV6-1 | TRBD2 | . | TGTGCCAGCAGCGACTGGACTAGCGGGGGAGTCGGGGAGCTGTTTTTT | CASSDWTSGGVGELFF
TRBJ2-2 | TRBV5-4 | . | few | TGTGCCAGCACCCGAACAGGTCTGTCCACCGGGGAGCTGTTTTTT | CASTRTGLSTGELFF
TRBJ2-1 | TRBV23-1 | . | few | TGCGCCACCCGGAGGGAGAGAAACAATGAGCAGTTCTTC | CATRRERNNEQFF
TRBJ2-5 | TRBV28 | . | few | TGTGCCAGCAGCCCCCAGGCGTACCAAGAGACCCAGTACTTC | CASSPQAYQETQYF
TRBJ2-5 | TRBV6-7 | . | . | TGTGCCAGCAGTTACTCGACAGAGGGGTGGGCCCAGTACTTC | CASSYSTEGWAQYF
TRBJ2-3 | TRBV5-1 | . | few | TGCGCCAGCAGCTTGGAAGGGGCTGGTTTAGATACGCAGTATTTT | CASSLEGAGLDTQYF
TRBJ2-5 | TRBV7-2 | . | few | TGTGCCAGCAGCCTACAGGAGAGCCCGGGAGAGACCCAGTACTTC | CASSLQESPGETQYF
TRBJ1-5 | TRBV7-9 | . | . | TGTGCCAGCAGCTTAGGGACTTGGGGCAATCAGCCCCAGCATTTT | CASSLGTWGNQPQHF
TRBJ2-7 | TRBV6-2/TRBV6-3 | . | few | TGTGCCAGCAGTTACGGGGGTCAGTACGAGCAGTACTTC | CASSYGGQYEQYF
TRBJ1-1 | TRBV6-1 | . | . | TGTGCCAGCAGTCGGACAACCAACACTGAAGCTTTCTTT | CASSRTTNTEAFF
TRBJ2-2 | TRBV20-1 | . | few | TGCAGTGCCCTCCCCGGGAGTTCAGACACCGGGGAGCTGTTTTTT | CSALPGSSDTGELFF
TRBJ2-1 | TRBV10-3 | TRBD1 | . | TGTGCCATCACCCCAGACAGGGCCTACAATGAGCAGTTCTTC | CAITPDRAYNEQFF
TRBJ1-1 | TRBV12-3/TRBV12-4 | . | . | TGTGCCACGATTCCAGGTTACACTGAAGCTTTCTTT | CATIPGYTEAFF
TRBJ2-5 | TRBV7-9 | TRBD1 | . | TGTGCCAGCAGCTCACCGGGACAGGGCGGTGAGACCCAGTACTTC | CASSSPGQGGETQYF
TRBJ1-2 | TRBV7-1 | TRBD1 | . | TGTGCCAGCAGAGAAACCGGGACAGGTGGTGGCTACACCTTC | CASRETGTGGGYTF
TRBJ2-5 | TRBV7-2 | . | . | TGTGCCAGCAGCTGGGGTTGGGAGACCCAGTACTTC | CASSWGWETQYF
TRBJ2-7 | TRBV6-6 | . | . | TGTGCCAGCGGCAGGGAAGGCGAGCAGTACTTC | CASGREGEQYF
TRBJ1-4 | TRBV7-2 | . | few | TGTGCCAGCAGCTCCCGTTGGGCTGAAAAACTGTTTTTT | CASSSRWAEKLFF